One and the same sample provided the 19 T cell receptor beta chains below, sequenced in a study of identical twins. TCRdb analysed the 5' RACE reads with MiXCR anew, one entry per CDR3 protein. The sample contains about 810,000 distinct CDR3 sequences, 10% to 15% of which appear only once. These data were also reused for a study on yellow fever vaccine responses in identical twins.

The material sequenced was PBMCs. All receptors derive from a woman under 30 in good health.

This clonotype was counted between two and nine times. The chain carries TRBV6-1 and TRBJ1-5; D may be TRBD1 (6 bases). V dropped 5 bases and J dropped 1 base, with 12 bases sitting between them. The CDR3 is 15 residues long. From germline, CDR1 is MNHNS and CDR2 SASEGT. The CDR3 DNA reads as TGTGCCAGCAGTCCTCGGACAGCGAGCAATCAGCCCCAGCATTTT. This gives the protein CASSPRTASNQPQHF.

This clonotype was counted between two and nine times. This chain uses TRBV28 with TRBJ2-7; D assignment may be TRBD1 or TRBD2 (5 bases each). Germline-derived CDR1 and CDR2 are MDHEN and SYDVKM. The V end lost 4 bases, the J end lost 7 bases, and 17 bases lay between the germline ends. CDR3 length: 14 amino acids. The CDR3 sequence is CASSYRLGTDEQYF. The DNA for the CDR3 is TGTGCCAGCAGTTACCGTCTCGGGACCGATGAGCAGTACTTC.

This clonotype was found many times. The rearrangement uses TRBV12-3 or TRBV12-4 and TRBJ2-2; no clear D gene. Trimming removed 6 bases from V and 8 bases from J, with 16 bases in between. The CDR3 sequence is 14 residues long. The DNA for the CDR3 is TGTGCCAGCAGCCCTCATGTGGGTGCGGGGGAGCTGTTTTTT. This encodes CASSPHVGAGELFF.

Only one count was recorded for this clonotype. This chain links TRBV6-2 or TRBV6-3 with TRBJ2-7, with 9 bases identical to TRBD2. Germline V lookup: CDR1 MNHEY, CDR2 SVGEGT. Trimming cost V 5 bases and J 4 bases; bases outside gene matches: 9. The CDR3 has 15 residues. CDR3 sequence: CASSQRTSATYEQYF. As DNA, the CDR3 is TGTGCCAGCAGTCAGCGGACTAGCGCGACGTACGAGCAGTACTTC.

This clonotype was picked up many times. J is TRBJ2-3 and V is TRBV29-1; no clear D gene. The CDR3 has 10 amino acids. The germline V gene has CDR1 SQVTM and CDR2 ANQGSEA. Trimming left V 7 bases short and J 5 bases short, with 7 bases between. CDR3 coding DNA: TGCAGCGCCGGTCTAGATACGCAGTATTTT. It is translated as CSAGLDTQYF.

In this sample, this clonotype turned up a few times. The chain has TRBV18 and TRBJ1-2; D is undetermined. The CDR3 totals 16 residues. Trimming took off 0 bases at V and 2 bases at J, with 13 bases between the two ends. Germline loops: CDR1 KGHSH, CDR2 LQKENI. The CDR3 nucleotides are TGTGCCAGCTCACCACCAGGGAGCGTCCCCAACTATGGCTACACCTTC. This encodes CASSPPGSVPNYGYTF.

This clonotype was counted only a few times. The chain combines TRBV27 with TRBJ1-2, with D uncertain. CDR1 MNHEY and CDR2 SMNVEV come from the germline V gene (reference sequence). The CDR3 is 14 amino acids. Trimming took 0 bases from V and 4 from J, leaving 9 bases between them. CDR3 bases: TGTGCCAGCAGTTTATCGCTGGGAGGCTATGGCTACACCTTC. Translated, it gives CASSLSLGGYGYTF.

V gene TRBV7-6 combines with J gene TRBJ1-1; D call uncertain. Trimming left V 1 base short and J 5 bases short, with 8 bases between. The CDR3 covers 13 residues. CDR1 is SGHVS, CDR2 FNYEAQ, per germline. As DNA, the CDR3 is TGTGCCAGCAGCTTAGGGGTTCTAACTGAAGCTTTCTTT. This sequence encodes CASSLGVLTEAFF.

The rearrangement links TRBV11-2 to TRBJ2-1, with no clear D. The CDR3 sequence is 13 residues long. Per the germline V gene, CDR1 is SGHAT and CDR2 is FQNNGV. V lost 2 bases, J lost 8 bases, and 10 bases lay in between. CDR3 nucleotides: TGTGCCAGCAGCTTAAACGGTAACTATGAGCAGTTCTTC. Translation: CASSLNGNYEQFF.

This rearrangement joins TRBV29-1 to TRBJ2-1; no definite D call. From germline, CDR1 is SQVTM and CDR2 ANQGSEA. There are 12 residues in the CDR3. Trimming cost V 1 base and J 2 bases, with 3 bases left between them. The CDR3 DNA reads TGCAGCGTTGAAGGGACCTACAATGAGCAGTTCTTC. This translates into CSVEGTYNEQFF.

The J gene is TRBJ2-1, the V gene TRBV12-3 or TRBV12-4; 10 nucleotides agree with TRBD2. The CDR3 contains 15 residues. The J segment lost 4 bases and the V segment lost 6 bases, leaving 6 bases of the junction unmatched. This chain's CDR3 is CASRMTSGFYNEQFF. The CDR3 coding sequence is TGTGCCAGCAGGATGACTAGCGGGTTTTACAATGAGCAGTTCTTC.

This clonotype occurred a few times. This CDR3 is CASSQTTGGRTEAFF. The DNA for the CDR3 is TGCGCCAGCAGCCAAACGACAGGGGGGCGGACTGAAGCTTTCTTT. J is TRBJ1-1 and V is TRBV4-1; 9 positions agree with TRBD1. CDR1 is MGHRA, CDR2 YSYEKL, per germline. The CDR3 loop spans 15 amino acids. Trimming cost V 2 bases and J 5 bases; bases outside gene matches: 6.

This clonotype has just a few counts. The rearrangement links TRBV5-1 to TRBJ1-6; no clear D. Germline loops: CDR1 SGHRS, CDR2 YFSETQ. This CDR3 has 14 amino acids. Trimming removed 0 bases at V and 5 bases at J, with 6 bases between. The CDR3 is CASSLGENNSPLHF. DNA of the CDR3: TGCGCCAGCAGCTTGGGAGAGAATAATTCACCCCTCCACTTT. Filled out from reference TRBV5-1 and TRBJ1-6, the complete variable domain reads KAGVTQTPRYLIKTRGQQVTLSCSPISGHRSVSWYQQTPGQGLQFLFEYFSETQRNKGNFPGRFSGRQFSNSRSEMNVSTLELGDSALYLCASSLGENNSPLHFGNGTRLTVT.

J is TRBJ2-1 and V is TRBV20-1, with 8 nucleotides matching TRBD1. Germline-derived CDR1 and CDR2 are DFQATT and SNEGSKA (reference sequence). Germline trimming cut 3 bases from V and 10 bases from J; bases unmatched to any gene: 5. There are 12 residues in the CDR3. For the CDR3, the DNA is TGCAGTGCTAGGGTACCAGGGGGCGAGCAGTTCTTC. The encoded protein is CSARVPGGEQFF.

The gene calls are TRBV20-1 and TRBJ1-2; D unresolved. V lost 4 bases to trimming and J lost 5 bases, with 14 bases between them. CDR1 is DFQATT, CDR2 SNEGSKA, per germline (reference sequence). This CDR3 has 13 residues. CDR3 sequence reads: CSATYTGGYGYTF. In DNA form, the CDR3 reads TGCAGTGCTACCTACACGGGAGGGTATGGCTACACCTTC.

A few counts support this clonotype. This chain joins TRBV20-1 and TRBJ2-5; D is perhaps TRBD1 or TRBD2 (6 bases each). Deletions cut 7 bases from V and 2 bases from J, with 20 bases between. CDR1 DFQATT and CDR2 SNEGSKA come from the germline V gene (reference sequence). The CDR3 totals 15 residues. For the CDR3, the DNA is TGCAGTGGTGTTAGTCCGGGGGCTCAACAAGAGACCCAGTACTTC. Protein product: CSGVSPGAQQETQYF.

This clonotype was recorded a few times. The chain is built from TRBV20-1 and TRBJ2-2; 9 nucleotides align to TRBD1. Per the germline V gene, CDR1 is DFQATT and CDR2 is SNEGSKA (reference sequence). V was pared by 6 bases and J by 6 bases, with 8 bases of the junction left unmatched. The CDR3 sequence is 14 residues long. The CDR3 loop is CSAETGGRPGELFF. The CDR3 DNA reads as TGCAGTGCAGAGACAGGGGGACGGCCCGGGGAGCTGTTTTTT.

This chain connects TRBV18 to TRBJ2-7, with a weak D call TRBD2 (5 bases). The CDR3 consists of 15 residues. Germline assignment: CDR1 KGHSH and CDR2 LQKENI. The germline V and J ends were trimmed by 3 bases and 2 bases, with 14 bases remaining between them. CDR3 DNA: TGTGCCAGCTCACCCGTAGGAGGCACAGCCTACGAGCAGTACTTC. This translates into CASSPVGGTAYEQYF.

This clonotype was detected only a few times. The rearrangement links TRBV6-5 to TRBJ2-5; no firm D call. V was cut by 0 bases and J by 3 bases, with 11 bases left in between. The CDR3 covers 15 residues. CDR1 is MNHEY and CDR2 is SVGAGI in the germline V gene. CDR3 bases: TGTGCCAGCAGTTACTCCCCGTTTGGGGAAGAGACCCAGTACTTC. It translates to CASSYSPFGEETQYF.